The clone carrying this T cell receptor (beta chain) showed up just a few times. Its antigen is not known. The data were obtained in a study of T cell responses to AZD1222 COVID-19 vaccine. About the study: Researchers grouped second doses given at about 4 or about 12 weeks into one pool.

Study findings and constraints: AZD1222 recipients seropositive at baseline numbered only five or six. None of the repertoires were sampled until the peak T cell response had passed.

Method: immunoSEQ multiplex PCR; TCRdb's copy keeps in-frame clones and lacks some. The data show 95,000 to 100,000 clones, with roughly 87% seen just once and 15% to 20% held by the top ten. V was trimmed by 4 bases and J by 10 bases, leaving 11 bases between them. The length of the CDR3 is 11 residues. Germline values: CDR1 DFQATT, CDR2 SNEGSKA (reference sequence). This rearrangement joins TRBV20-1 to TRBJ2-1; D uncertain. This receptor was obtained from an adult in good health. The specimen comprised peripheral blood, sampled on day 0 of AZD1222 vaccination. CDR3 loop: CSAIQLSEQFF. The CDR3 nucleotides are TGCAGTGCTATCCAACTAAGCGAGCAGTTCTTC.